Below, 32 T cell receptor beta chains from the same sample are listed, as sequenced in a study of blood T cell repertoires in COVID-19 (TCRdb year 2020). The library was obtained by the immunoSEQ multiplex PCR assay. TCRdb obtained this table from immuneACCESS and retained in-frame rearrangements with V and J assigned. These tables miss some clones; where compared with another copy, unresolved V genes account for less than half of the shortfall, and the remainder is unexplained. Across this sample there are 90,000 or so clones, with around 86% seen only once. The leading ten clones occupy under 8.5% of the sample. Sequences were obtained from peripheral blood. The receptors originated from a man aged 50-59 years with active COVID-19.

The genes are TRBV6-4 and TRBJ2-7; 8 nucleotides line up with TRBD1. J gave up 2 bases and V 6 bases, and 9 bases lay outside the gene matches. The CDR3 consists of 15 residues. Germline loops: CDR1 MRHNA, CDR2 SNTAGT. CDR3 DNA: TGTGCCAGCAGAAGAGAGGACAGGGCCCCCTACGAGCAGTACTTC. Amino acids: CASRREDRAPYEQYF.

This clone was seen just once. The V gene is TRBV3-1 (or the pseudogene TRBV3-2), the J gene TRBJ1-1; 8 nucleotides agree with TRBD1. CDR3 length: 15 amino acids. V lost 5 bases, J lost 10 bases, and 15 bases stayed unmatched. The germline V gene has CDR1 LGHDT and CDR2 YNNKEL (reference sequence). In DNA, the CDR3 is TGTGCCAGCAGCGACCCTGGGACAGGACTTAAAGGAGCTTTCTTT. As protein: CASSDPGTGLKGAFF.

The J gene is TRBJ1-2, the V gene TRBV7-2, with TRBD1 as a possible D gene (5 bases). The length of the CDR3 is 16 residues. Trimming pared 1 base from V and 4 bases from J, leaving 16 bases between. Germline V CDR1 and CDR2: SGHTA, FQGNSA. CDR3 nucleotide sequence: TGTGCCAGCAGCTTAGGAGTTGACAGCGTGGGCTATGGCTACACCTTC. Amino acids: CASSLGVDSVGYGYTF.

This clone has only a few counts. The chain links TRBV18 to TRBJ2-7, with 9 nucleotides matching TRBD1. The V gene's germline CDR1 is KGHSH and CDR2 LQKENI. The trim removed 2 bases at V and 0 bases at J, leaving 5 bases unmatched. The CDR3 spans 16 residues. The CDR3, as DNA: TGTGCCAGCTCACCAAGGGGACAGGGCCTCTCCTACGAGCAGTACTTC. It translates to CASSPRGQGLSYEQYF.

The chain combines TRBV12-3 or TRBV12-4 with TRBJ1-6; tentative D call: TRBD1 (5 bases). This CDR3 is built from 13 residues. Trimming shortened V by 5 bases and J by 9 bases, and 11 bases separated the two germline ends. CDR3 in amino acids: CASSTQGTSPLHF. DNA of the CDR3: TGTGCCAGCAGTACCCAGGGTACTTCACCCCTCCACTTT.

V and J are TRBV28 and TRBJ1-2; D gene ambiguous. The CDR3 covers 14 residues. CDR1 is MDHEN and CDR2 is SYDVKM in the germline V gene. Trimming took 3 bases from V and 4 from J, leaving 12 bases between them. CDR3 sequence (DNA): TGTGCCAGCAGTTTTTCTACGCTAAGCTATGGCTACACCTTC. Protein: CASSFSTLSYGYTF.

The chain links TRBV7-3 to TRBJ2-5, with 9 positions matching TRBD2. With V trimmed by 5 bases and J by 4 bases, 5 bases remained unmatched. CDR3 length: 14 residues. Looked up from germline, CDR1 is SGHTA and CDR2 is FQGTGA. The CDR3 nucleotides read TGTGCCAGCAGCCCGGGCGGGAGGGGAGAGACCCAGTACTTC. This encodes CASSPGGRGETQYF.

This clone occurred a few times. CDR3 sequence reads: CASSLLTGVGTEAFF. The CDR3, as DNA: TGTGCCAGCAGTCTCTTGACAGGGGTGGGTACTGAAGCTTTCTTT. This chain links TRBV7-9 with TRBJ1-1; TRBD1 aligns across 8 bases. CDR3 length equals 15 residues. Germline V CDR1 and CDR2: SEHNR, FQNEAQ (reference sequence). Unmatched junction bases numbered 11, after V lost 6 bases and J lost 5 bases.

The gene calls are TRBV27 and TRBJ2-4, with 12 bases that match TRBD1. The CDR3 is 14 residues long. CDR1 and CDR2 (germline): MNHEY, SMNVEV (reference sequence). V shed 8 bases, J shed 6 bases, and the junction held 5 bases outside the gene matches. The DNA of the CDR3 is TGTGCCAGCGGATGGGACAGGGGGCTAAACATTCAGTACTTC. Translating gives CASGWDRGLNIQYF.

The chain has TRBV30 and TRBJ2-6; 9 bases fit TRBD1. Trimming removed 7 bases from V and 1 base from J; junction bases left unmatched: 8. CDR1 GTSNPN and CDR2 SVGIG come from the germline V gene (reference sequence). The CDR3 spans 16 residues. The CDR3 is CALTGTGISGANVLTF. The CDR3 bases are TGTGCCTTAACCGGGACAGGGATTTCTGGGGCCAACGTCCTGACTTTC.

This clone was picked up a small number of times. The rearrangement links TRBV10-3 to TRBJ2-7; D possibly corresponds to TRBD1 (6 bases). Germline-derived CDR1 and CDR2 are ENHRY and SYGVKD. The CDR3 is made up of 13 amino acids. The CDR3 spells CAVRDTSSYEQYF. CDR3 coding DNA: TGTGCGGTCCGGGACACGAGCTCCTACGAGCAGTACTTC.

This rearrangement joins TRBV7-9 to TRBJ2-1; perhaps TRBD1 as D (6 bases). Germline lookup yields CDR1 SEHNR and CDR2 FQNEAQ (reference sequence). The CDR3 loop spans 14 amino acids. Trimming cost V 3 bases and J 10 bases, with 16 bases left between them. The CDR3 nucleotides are TGTGCCAGCAGCTTCGGGCAGGGGAGCAAGGAGCAGTTCTTC. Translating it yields CASSFGQGSKEQFF.

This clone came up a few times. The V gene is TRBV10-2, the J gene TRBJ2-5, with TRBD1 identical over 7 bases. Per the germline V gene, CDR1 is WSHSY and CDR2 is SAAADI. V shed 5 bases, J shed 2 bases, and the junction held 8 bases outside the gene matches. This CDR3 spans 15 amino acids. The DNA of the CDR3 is TGCGCCAGCAGTAGACACGGGACAGCGCAAGAGACCCAGTACTTC. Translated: CASSRHGTAQETQYF.

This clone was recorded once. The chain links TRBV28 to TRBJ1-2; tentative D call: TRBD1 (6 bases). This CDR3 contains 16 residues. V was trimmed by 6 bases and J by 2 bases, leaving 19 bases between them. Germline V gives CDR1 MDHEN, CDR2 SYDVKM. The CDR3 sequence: CASRVRNRALNYGYTF. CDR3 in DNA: TGTGCCAGCAGAGTTAGGAACAGGGCCCTAAACTATGGCTACACCTTC.

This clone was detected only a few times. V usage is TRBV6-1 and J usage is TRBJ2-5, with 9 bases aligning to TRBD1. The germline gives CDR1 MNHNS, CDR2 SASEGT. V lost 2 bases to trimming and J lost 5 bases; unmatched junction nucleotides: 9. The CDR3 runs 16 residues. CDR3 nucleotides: TGTGCCAGCAGTGAACGAGGATGGACAGGGGTGGAGACCCAGTACTTC. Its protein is CASSERGWTGVETQYF.

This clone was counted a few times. The CDR3 sequence is CASSPSGSNQPQHF. The DNA of the CDR3 is TGTGCCAGCAGCCCTTCGGGGAGCAATCAGCCCCAGCATTTT. The V gene is TRBV28, the J gene TRBJ1-5; D gene ambiguous. The CDR3 has 14 residues. Germline-derived CDR1 and CDR2 are MDHEN and SYDVKM. Trimming stripped 6 bases from V and 1 base from J, with 10 bases between.

CDR3: CASSLSFEKLFF. The CDR3 coding sequence is TGCGCCAGCAGCTTGTCCTTCGAAAAACTGTTTTTT. The gene calls are TRBV5-1 and TRBJ1-4; D ambiguous. This CDR3 is built from 12 residues. Germline V lookup: CDR1 SGHRS, CDR2 YFSETQ. V lost 1 base to trimming and J lost 8 bases, with 6 bases between them. Together with reference TRBV5-1 and TRBJ1-4, the CDR3 gives the full variable domain: KAGVTQTPRYLIKTRGQQVTLSCSPISGHRSVSWYQQTPGQGLQFLFEYFSETQRNKGNFPGRFSGRQFSNSRSEMNVSTLELGDSALYLCASSLSFEKLFFGSGTQLSVL.

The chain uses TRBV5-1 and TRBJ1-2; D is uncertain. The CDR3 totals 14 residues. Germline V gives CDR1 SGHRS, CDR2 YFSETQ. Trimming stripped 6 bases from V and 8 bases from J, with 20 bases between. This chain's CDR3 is CASTRLERTGGYTF. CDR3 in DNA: TGCGCCAGCACCAGGCTGGAGCGCACGGGGGGCTACACCTTC.

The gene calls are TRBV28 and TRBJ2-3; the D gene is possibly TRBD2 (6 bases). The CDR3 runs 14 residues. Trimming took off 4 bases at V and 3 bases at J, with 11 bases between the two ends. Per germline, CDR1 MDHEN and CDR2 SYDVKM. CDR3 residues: CASSSGGVTDTQYF. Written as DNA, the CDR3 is TGTGCCAGCAGTTCCGGGGGTGTTACAGATACGCAGTATTTT. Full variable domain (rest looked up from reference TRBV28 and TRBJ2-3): DVKVTQSSRYLVKRTGEKVFLECVQDMDHENMFWYRQDPGLGLRLIYFSYDVKMKEKGDIPEGYSVSREKKERFSLILESASTNQTSMYLCASSSGGVTDTQYFGPGTRLTVL.

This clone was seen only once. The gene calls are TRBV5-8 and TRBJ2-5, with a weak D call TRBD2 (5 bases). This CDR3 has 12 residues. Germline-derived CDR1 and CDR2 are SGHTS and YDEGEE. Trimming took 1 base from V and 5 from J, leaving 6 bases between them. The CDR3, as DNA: TGTGCCAGCAGCTTGACTAGGGAGACCCAGTACTTC. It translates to CASSLTRETQYF.

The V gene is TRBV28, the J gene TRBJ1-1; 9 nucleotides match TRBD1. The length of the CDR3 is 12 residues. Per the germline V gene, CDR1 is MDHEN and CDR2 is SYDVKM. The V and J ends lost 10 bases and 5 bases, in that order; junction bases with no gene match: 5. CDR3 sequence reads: CATRQGGTEAFF. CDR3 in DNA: TGTGCCACTCGACAGGGGGGGACTGAAGCTTTCTTT. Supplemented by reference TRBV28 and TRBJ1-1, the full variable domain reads DVKVTQSSRYLVKRTGEKVFLECVQDMDHENMFWYRQDPGLGLRLIYFSYDVKMKEKGDIPEGYSVSREKKERFSLILESASTNQTSMYLCATRQGGTEAFFGQGTRLTVV.

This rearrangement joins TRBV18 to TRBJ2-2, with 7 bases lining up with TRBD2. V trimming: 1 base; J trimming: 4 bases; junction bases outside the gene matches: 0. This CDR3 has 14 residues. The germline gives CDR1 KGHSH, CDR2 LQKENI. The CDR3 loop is CASSPRGGTGELFF. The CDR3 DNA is TGTGCCAGCTCACCACGGGGGGGCACCGGGGAGCTGTTTTTT.

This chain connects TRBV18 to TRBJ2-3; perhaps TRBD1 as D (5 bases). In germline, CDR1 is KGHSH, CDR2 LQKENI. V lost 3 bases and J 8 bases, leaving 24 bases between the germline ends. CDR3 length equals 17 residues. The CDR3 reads CASSPRQGTQGYTTQYF. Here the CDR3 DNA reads TGTGCCAGCTCACCCCGTCAGGGAACCCAAGGCTACACTACGCAGTATTTT. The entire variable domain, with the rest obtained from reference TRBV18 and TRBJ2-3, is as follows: NAGVMQNPRHLVRRRGQEARLRCSPMKGHSHVYWYRQLPEEGLKFMVYLQKENIIDESGMPKERFSAEFPKEGPSILRIQQVVRGDSAAYFCASSPRQGTQGYTTQYFGPGTRLTVL.

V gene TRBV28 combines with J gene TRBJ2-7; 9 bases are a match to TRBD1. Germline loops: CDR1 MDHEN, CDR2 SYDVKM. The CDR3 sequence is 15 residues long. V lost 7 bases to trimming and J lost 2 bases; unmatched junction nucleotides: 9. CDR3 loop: CASNPAGQGPYEQYF. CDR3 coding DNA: TGTGCCAGCAACCCAGCGGGACAGGGACCCTACGAGCAGTACTTC.

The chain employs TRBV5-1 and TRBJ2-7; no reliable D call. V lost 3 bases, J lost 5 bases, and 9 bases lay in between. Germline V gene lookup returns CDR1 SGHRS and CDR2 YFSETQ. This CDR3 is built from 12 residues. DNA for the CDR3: TGCGCCAGCAGCTCGAGCCACGACGAGCAGTACTTC. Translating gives CASSSSHDEQYF. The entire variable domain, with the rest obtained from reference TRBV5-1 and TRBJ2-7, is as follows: KAGVTQTPRYLIKTRGQQVTLSCSPISGHRSVSWYQQTPGQGLQFLFEYFSETQRNKGNFPGRFSGRQFSNSRSEMNVSTLELGDSALYLCASSSSHDEQYFGPGTRLTVT.

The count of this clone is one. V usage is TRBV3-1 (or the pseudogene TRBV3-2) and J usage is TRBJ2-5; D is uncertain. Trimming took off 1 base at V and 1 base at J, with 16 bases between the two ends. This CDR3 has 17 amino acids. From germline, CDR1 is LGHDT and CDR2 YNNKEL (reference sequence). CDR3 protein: CASSQAPRQVPQETQYF. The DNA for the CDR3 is TGTGCCAGCAGCCAAGCCCCGCGGCAAGTCCCCCAAGAGACCCAGTACTTC.

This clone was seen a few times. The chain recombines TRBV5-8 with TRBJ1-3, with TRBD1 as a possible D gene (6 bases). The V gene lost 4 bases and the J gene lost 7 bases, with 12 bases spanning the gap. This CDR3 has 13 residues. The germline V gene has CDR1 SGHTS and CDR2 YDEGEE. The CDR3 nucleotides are TGTGCCAGCAGCGCCCGACAGGATAACACCATATATTTT. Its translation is CASSARQDNTIYF.

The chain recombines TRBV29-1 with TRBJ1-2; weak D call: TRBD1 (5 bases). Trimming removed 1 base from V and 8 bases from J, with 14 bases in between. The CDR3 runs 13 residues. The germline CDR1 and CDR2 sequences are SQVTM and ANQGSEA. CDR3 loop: CSVEVPGTRGYTF. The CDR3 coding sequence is TGCAGCGTTGAAGTCCCAGGGACTCGCGGCTACACCTTC.

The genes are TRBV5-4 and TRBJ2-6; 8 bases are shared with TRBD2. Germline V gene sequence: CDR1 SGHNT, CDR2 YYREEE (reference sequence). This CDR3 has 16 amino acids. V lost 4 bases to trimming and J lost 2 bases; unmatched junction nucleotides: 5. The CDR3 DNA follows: TGTGCCAGCAGCCCCCCCGGGGGGGCTGGGGCCAACGTCCTGACTTTC. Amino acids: CASSPPGGAGANVLTF.

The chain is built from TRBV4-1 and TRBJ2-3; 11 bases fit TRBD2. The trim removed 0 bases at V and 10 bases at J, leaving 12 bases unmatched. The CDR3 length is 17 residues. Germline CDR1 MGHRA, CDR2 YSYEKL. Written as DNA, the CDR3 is TGCGCCAGCAGCCAAGAGGCCGGGACTAGCGGATTTGATGCGCAGTATTTT. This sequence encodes CASSQEAGTSGFDAQYF.

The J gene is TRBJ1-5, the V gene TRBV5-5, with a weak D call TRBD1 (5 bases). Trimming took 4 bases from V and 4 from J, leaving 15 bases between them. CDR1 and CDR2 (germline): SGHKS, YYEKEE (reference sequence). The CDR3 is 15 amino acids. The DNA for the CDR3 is TGTGCCAGCAGCCTGACGCCCGGGGGTAATCAGCCCCAGCATTTT. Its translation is CASSLTPGGNQPQHF.

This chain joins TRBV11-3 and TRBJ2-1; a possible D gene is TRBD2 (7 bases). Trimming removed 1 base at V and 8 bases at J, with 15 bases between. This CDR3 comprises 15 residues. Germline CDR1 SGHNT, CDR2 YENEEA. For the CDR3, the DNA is TGTGCCAGCAGCTTAGTGGGGGGGGCCATGTATGAGCAGTTCTTC. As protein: CASSLVGGAMYEQFF.